The next 19 T cell receptor beta chains were all read from a single sample in a study of shared clonotypes between healthy human individuals. The method was immunoSEQ multiplex PCR; TCRdb's version includes in-frame clones alone and lacks a portion of them. The profile covers over a million clones, with roughly 98.5% appearing a single time and about 0.4% taken by the ten largest. The sequenced sample was naive CD4+ T cells sorted from blood. Specified subset: CD45RA+ positively selected. The receptors were gathered from a man aged 25 to 40 in good health.

This chain uses TRBV5-1 with TRBJ2-3, with TRBD1 matching over 11 bases. Germline assignment: CDR1 SGHRS and CDR2 YFSETQ. CDR3 length: 16 amino acids. V lost 4 bases and J lost 0; bases outside the gene matches: 4. CDR3 protein: CASSPGTGGSTDTQYF. DNA of the CDR3: TGCGCCAGCAGCCCGGGGACAGGGGGAAGCACAGATACGCAGTATTTT. Using reference TRBV5-1 and TRBJ2-3 for the parts outside the CDR3, the full variable domain is KAGVTQTPRYLIKTRGQQVTLSCSPISGHRSVSWYQQTPGQGLQFLFEYFSETQRNKGNFPGRFSGRQFSNSRSEMNVSTLELGDSALYLCASSPGTGGSTDTQYFGPGTRLTVL.

The genes are TRBV27 and TRBJ1-1; D possibly corresponds to TRBD1 (5 bases). CDR1 MNHEY and CDR2 SMNVEV come from the germline V gene (reference sequence). The V end was cut by 4 bases, the J end by 1 base, with 13 bases between. The CDR3 extends over 15 amino acids. The CDR3 nucleotides read TGTGCCAGCAGTTCCCTTGGGACGGCGAACACTGAAGCTTTCTTT. Amino acids: CASSSLGTANTEAFF.

A word on this clone: Additional DNA sequences in this sample encode the identical CDR3. J is TRBJ1-2 and V is TRBV5-1; D ambiguous. Deletions cut 1 base from V and 3 bases from J, with 13 bases between. CDR3 length: 15 amino acids. Germline assignment: CDR1 SGHRS and CDR2 YFSETQ. CDR3 bases: TGCGCCAGCAGCTTGCTTCCCGGGTCCGACTATGGCTACACCTTC. Its protein product is CASSLLPGSDYGYTF. The variable domain in full, with the rest retrieved from reference TRBV5-1 and TRBJ1-2, is KAGVTQTPRYLIKTRGQQVTLSCSPISGHRSVSWYQQTPGQGLQFLFEYFSETQRNKGNFPGRFSGRQFSNSRSEMNVSTLELGDSALYLCASSLLPGSDYGYTFGSGTRLTVV.

The genes are TRBV27 and TRBJ1-2; D might be TRBD1 (5 bases). Germline CDR1 reads MNHEY; CDR2 reads SMNVEV (reference sequence). V lost 5 bases and J lost 0, with 10 bases in between. This CDR3 has 14 amino acids. Here the CDR3 reads CASSQGIPNYGYTF. Here the CDR3 DNA reads TGTGCCAGCAGTCAGGGCATCCCTAACTATGGCTACACCTTC.

The V and J genes are TRBV6-6 and TRBJ2-3, with 8 bases fitting TRBD2. This CDR3 contains 16 residues. V shed 4 bases, J shed 8 bases, and the junction held 14 bases outside the gene matches. Germline CDR1 is MNHNY and CDR2 is SVGAGI (reference sequence). CDR3 sequence reads: CASSLISGIGPVTQYF. The DNA for the CDR3 is TGTGCCAGCAGTTTAATTAGCGGGATTGGACCGGTTACGCAGTATTTT.

The chain couples TRBV4-1 to TRBJ2-3; no clear D. CDR3 length: 16 residues. The V end lost 4 bases, the J end lost 2 bases, and 16 bases lay between the germline ends. The germline V gene has CDR1 MGHRA and CDR2 YSYEKL. The CDR3 nucleotides read TGCGCCAGCAGCCGGCGGAGTGCGACTTACACAGATACGCAGTATTTT. Protein: CASSRRSATYTDTQYF.

The chain is built from TRBV27 and TRBJ2-3; perhaps TRBD1 as D (5 bases). There are 15 residues in the CDR3. V lost 8 bases and J 4 bases, leaving 19 bases between the germline ends. The germline V gene encodes CDR1 MNHEY and CDR2 SMNVEV (reference sequence). Here the CDR3 reads CASYRDSLRADTQYF. The CDR3 DNA reads as TGTGCCAGCTATCGCGACAGTCTCCGAGCAGATACGCAGTATTTT.

The CDR3 loop is CASSLTFQRGWWTEAFF. The CDR3 DNA sequence: TGTGCCAGCAGTTTAACGTTCCAGCGGGGATGGTGGACTGAAGCTTTCTTT. This chain joins TRBV27 and TRBJ1-1; D is ambiguous. Trimming left V 2 bases short and J 5 bases short, with 21 bases between. CDR1 is MNHEY and CDR2 is SMNVEV in the germline V gene (reference sequence). This CDR3 spans 17 amino acids.

The chain has TRBV28 and TRBJ1-4; D gene uncertain. Trimming shortened V by 4 bases and J by 7 bases, and 7 bases separated the two germline ends. CDR3 size: 12 residues. Looked up from germline, CDR1 is MDHEN and CDR2 is SYDVKM. CDR3 sequence (DNA): TGTGCCAGCAGTTACGGGCGTGAAAAACTGTTTTTT. As protein: CASSYGREKLFF.

The DNA for the CDR3 is TGTGCCATAGCCATGCGAATCTACAATGAGCAGTTCTTC. Translation gives CAIAMRIYNEQFF. The chain links TRBV10-3 to TRBJ2-1, with D unresolved. V was trimmed by 9 bases and J by 3 bases, leaving 12 bases between them. The germline CDR1 and CDR2 sequences are ENHRY and SYGVKD. The length of the CDR3 is 13 residues.

The genes are TRBV5-1 and TRBJ2-1; D gene uncertain. The CDR3 is 11 amino acids. The germline V gene encodes CDR1 SGHRS and CDR2 YFSETQ. V shed 0 bases and J shed 10 bases, with 5 bases lying between them. CDR3 DNA: TGCGCCAGCAGCTTGGACTGGGAGCAGTTCTTC. Translated, it gives CASSLDWEQFF.

The gene calls are TRBV5-1 and TRBJ2-7, with D tentatively TRBD1 or TRBD2 (5 bases each). CDR1 and CDR2 from the germline V gene are SGHRS and YFSETQ. CDR3 length: 17 residues. Trimming pared 2 bases from V and 5 bases from J, leaving 23 bases between. The CDR3 DNA follows: TGCGCCAGCAGCTTCCCGTCGGGGACCCCTAAAAGGAACGAGCAGTACTTC. As protein: CASSFPSGTPKRNEQYF.

The chain recombines TRBV6-6 with TRBJ2-2; D perhaps matches TRBD2 (6 bases). Trimming took off 6 bases at V and 4 bases at J, with 12 bases between the two ends. CDR1 is MNHNY, CDR2 SVGAGI, per germline (reference sequence). This CDR3 contains 14 residues. The CDR3 DNA sequence: TGTGCCAGCAGGGTCACGGGAGCCACCGGGGAGCTGTTTTTT. This gives the protein CASRVTGATGELFF.

The chain is built from TRBV7-9 and TRBJ1-4; no firm D call. V shed 5 bases and J shed 7 bases, with 8 bases lying between them. Germline V gene lookup returns CDR1 SEHNR and CDR2 FQNEAQ (reference sequence). This CDR3 is 12 amino acids long. CDR3 in DNA: TGTGCCAGCAGCGCCCATGGTGAAAAACTGTTTTTT. Amino acids: CASSAHGEKLFF.

This rearrangement joins TRBV5-1 to TRBJ2-1, with D possibly being TRBD2 (5 bases). The CDR3 totals 14 residues. V was clipped by 0 bases and J by 6 bases, with 10 bases between them. Germline V gene lookup returns CDR1 SGHRS and CDR2 YFSETQ. CDR3 loop: CASSLALAPNEQFF. The CDR3 DNA sequence: TGCGCCAGCAGCTTGGCTCTAGCTCCCAATGAGCAGTTCTTC.

The chain couples TRBV11-2 to TRBJ2-5, with a weak D call TRBD1 (5 bases). Germline CDR1 is SGHAT and CDR2 is FQNNGV. V was trimmed by 0 bases and J by 0 bases, leaving 8 bases between them. This CDR3 contains 15 residues. CDR3 nucleotide sequence: TGTGCCAGCAGCTTAGAGTTGACAGACCAAGAGACCCAGTACTTC. Translated: CASSLELTDQETQYF.

The gene calls are TRBV11-3 and TRBJ2-1; 10 bases match TRBD1. The CDR3 spans 15 residues. V lost 5 bases to trimming and J lost 7 bases; unmatched junction nucleotides: 8. The germline CDR1 and CDR2 sequences are SGHNT and YENEEA. The DNA for the CDR3 is TGTGCCAGCAGCGAGGACAGGGGGAACCTGAATGAGCAGTTCTTC. This codes for CASSEDRGNLNEQFF.

The chain has TRBV4-1 and TRBJ2-7; tentatively, D is TRBD1 (6 bases). Per germline, CDR1 MGHRA and CDR2 YSYEKL. The V and J ends lost 2 bases and 3 bases respectively, with 17 bases between them. The CDR3 is made up of 16 amino acids. CDR3 protein: CASSQSGQGSGYEQYF. Written as DNA, the CDR3 is TGCGCCAGCAGCCAATCAGGTCAGGGGAGCGGCTACGAGCAGTACTTC.

This sequence joins TRBV5-5 and TRBJ1-1; TRBD1 matches 11 bases. J was trimmed by 4 bases and V by 5 bases; bases with no gene match: 13. From germline, CDR1 is SGHKS and CDR2 YYEKEE (reference sequence). The length of the CDR3 is 17 residues. As DNA, the CDR3 is TGTGCCAGCAGTCCCCTCCGGACAGGGGGCGAGCCCACTGAAGCTTTCTTT. Translation: CASSPLRTGGEPTEAFF.